This T cell receptor beta chain came from a study of regulatory T cells in long-lasting Graves disease (dated by TCRdb to the early 2020s). About the full investigation: Persistent Graves' disease was defined as antithyroid drug treatment for over 5 years with persistently positive TSH receptor autoantibodies. This study used TCR sequencing and RNA sequencing of peripheral blood to compare persistent Graves' disease patients against newly diagnosed Graves' disease patients. The study took place in China and was registered as a clinical trial. A total of about 35 samples underwent TCR sequencing, from 13 patients with persistent Graves' disease and approximately 20 patients with newly diagnosed Graves' disease. In the clinical cohort, patients with persistent Graves' disease had used antithyroid drugs for an average of about 9.4 years.

Points the paper makes about the study in general: Preferential use of TRBV28, TRBJ1-2 and TRBJ2-5 was observed in persistent disease, whereas TRBV20-1 and TRBJ2-1 were favored in newly diagnosed disease. More public clonotypes were shared among persistent patients (about 2,800) than among newly diagnosed patients (approximately 1,000). Persistent Graves' disease patients showed lower TCR Shannon entropy and fewer highly expanded clones than newly diagnosed patients, suggesting clonal expansion. The authors acknowledged the small sample size as a limitation that may reduce accuracy. Sequencing and analysis were limited to the TCR beta chain. Because the primary lesion, thyroid tissue, could not be accessed, the study looked at peripheral blood alone.

The CDR3 contains 15 residues, cysteine and phenylalanine counted. Left in the record is the CDR3 DNA by itself, 45 bases read in frame from the first base. Looking up the germline V gene yields CDR1 SQVTM and CDR2 ANQGSEA. The V end gives up 6 bases and the J end 5 bases, leaving 12 bases in the junction not matched to a gene. The intended sense of this specimen's time point label: persistent/refractory GD, antithyroid drugs over 5 years with positive TRAb. For both TCR sequencing and RNA sequencing, RNA was extracted from PBMCs in TRIzol. The diagnosis of Graves' disease was made according to American Thyroid Association guidelines. The patients came from an endocrinology department in Xi'an, China. From each patient, roughly 9 milliliters of peripheral blood was collected into an EDTA anticoagulant tube. Ficoll Paque Plus density gradient separation was used to isolate PBMCs, and no further T cell sorting was done. An Agilent 2100 Bioanalyzer and agarose gel were used to check RNA quality, and a NanoDrop 2000 was used to measure RNA concentration.

Preparation of the library involved multiplex PCR. Sequencer: Illumina HiSeq 4000. iRepertoire HTBI primers and Arm-PCR amplification of CDR3 regions were used to construct TCR beta libraries. Gel purification was performed on PCR products prior to sequencing. Processing in the source paper ran as follows. Gene usage analysis of CDR3 amino acid clonotypes used the approximately 56 TRBV and 14 to 15 TRBJ segments found across samples. COPE and FqMerger were used to merge filtered high-quality paired reads into contigs. BLAST was used to align contigs to IMGT TRBV, TRBD and TRBJ reference genes, and CDR3 was defined according to IMGT. Clonotypes above 0.1% frequency were classified as highly expanded clones. Shannon entropy served as the measure of repertoire diversity, while the Gini coefficient captured V-J evenness. Public clonotypes were defined as clonotypes shared by more than one individual. The raw public reads went through TCRdb reprocessing: fastp at Q25, MiXCR clone calling, in-frame beta chains kept. For every CDR3 protein sequence, its rows merge into one entry that carries the most common genes and DNA. The V and J calls and clone size come from TCRdb's table, not from the authors' own analysis. Counted in this sample were 500,000 to 800,000 distinct CDR3 sequences; around 30% of them appeared once. Under 55% of the sample comes from the top ten.

In this sample, this clonotype turned up many times. The antigen this receptor binds is unknown. No base quality information exists; no much larger clone differs at one position. This TCR derives from a female donor with Graves disease. The chain was built from TRBV29-1 and TRBJ2-7; 11 of the junction bases match TRBD1. Sample: peripheral blood mononuclear cells (PBMCs), taken when the disease was refractory, from a patient treated with antithyroid drugs. The DNA sequence is TGCAGCGTAACCGGGACAGGGGGTTTTGGCGACGAGCAGTACTTC. This translates into CSVTGTGGFGDEQYF.